Listed below are T cell receptor beta chains from one sample, sequenced in a study of T cells after yellow fever vaccination. TCRdb re-analysed the 5' RACE reads in MiXCR, keeping a single row per CDR3 protein. The data show hundreds of thousands of distinct CDR3 sequences, 15% to 20% seen once. Sequencing used PBMCs, obtained before the yellow fever booster vaccination. The receptors shown here come from a man aged 18 to 29 who received the YFV17D yellow fever vaccine. The CDR3 runs from the conserved cysteine through the conserved F or W. The order of the fields is CDR3 protein, CDR3 DNA, clone size, J gene, V gene, D gene. D genes are given only for firm matches. A clone size is listed for some rows: how often the clone was seen (once, few, many), or a class if it is expanded.

CDR3 protein: CASSPRVGSNQPQHF
CDR3 DNA: TGTGCCAGCAGCCCGAGGGTGGGGTCTAATCAGCCCCAGCATTTT
clone size: -
J gene: TRBJ1-5
V gene: TRBV7-2
D gene: -

CDR3 protein: CASSLDVAGAILADTQYF
CDR3 DNA: TGTGCCAGCAGCTTAGATGTAGCGGGGGCAATCCTCGCAGATACGCAGTATTTT
clone size: -
J gene: TRBJ2-3
V gene: TRBV7-2
D gene: TRBD2

CDR3 protein: CASSPRGGVLSHGYTF
CDR3 DNA: TGTGCCAGCAGCCCGCGCGGGGGGGTTTTATCACACGGCTACACCTTC
clone size: few
J gene: TRBJ1-2
V gene: TRBV6-1
D gene: -

CDR3 protein: CASSLVTEKLFF
CDR3 DNA: TGTGCCAGCAGTTTGGTTACGGAAAAACTGTTTTTT
clone size: -
J gene: TRBJ1-4
V gene: TRBV12-3/TRBV12-4
D gene: -

CDR3 protein: CSVVPHFEETQYF
CDR3 DNA: TGCAGCGTTGTCCCCCATTTTGAAGAGACCCAGTACTTC
clone size: few
J gene: TRBJ2-5
V gene: TRBV29-1
D gene: -

CDR3 protein: CASSSLDRGTYTF
CDR3 DNA: TGTGCCAGCAGTTCCCTCGACAGGGGGACCTACACCTTC
clone size: few
J gene: TRBJ1-2
V gene: TRBV12-3/TRBV12-4
D gene: TRBD1

CDR3 protein: CASRPGQGLWSNQPQHF
CDR3 DNA: TGTGCCAGCAGGCCGGGACAGGGTCTTTGGAGCAATCAGCCCCAGCATTTT
clone size: few
J gene: TRBJ1-5
V gene: TRBV6-5
D gene: TRBD1

CDR3 protein: CASSLDSRTQYF
CDR3 DNA: TGTGCCAGCAGTTTGGACAGCCGGACCCAGTACTTC
clone size: -
J gene: TRBJ2-5
V gene: TRBV12-3/TRBV12-4
D gene: -

CDR3 protein: CASRTDRAGNTIYF
CDR3 DNA: TGTGCCAGTAGGACGGACAGGGCTGGAAACACCATATATTTT
clone size: -
J gene: TRBJ1-3
V gene: TRBV19
D gene: TRBD1

CDR3 protein: CASSQDRGGDGNTIYF
CDR3 DNA: TGCGCCAGCAGCCAAGACCGAGGGGGTGATGGAAACACCATATATTTT
clone size: -
J gene: TRBJ1-3
V gene: TRBV4-3
D gene: -

CDR3 protein: CASSLRAGTPRDEQFF
CDR3 DNA: TGTGCCAGCAGCCTTAGAGCGGGGACCCCCAGGGATGAGCAGTTCTTC
clone size: -
J gene: TRBJ2-1
V gene: TRBV7-8
D gene: TRBD2

CDR3 protein: CAIGRQGDYGYTF
CDR3 DNA: TGTGCCATCGGACGACAGGGGGACTATGGCTACACCTTC
clone size: few
J gene: TRBJ1-2
V gene: TRBV10-3
D gene: TRBD1

CDR3 protein: CASSQGGPRALHF
CDR3 DNA: TGTGCCAGCAGCCAAGGAGGTCCTAGGGCCCTCCACTTT
clone size: few
J gene: TRBJ1-6
V gene: TRBV14
D gene: -

CDR3 protein: CASSRYRGEQYF
CDR3 DNA: TGTGCCAGCAGCCGCTACAGGGGCGAGCAGTACTTC
clone size: few
J gene: TRBJ2-7
V gene: TRBV7-2
D gene: TRBD1

CDR3 protein: CASSDGGQQPQHF
CDR3 DNA: TGTGCCAGCAGTGATGGGGGGCAACAGCCCCAGCATTTT
clone size: few
J gene: TRBJ1-5
V gene: TRBV6-1
D gene: -

CDR3 protein: CASTPGHYNEQFF
CDR3 DNA: TGTGCCAGCACCCCGGGGCACTACAATGAGCAGTTCTTC
clone size: -
J gene: TRBJ2-1
V gene: TRBV12-3/TRBV12-4
D gene: -

CDR3 protein: CASSLDRPYEQYF
CDR3 DNA: TGTGCCAGCAGCTTGGACAGACCTTACGAGCAGTACTTC
clone size: -
J gene: TRBJ2-7
V gene: TRBV11-2
D gene: -

CDR3 protein: CASSLNRNQPQHF
CDR3 DNA: TGTGCCAGCAGTTTAAACCGGAATCAGCCCCAGCATTTT
clone size: many
J gene: TRBJ1-5
V gene: TRBV27
D gene: -

CDR3 protein: CASTSTGTVNTGELFF
CDR3 DNA: TGCGCCAGCACCTCTACCGGGACAGTAAACACCGGGGAGCTGTTTTTT
clone size: few
J gene: TRBJ2-2
V gene: TRBV4-1
D gene: TRBD1

CDR3 protein: CASSADRLAGGREQFF
CDR3 DNA: TGTGCCAGCAGCGCCGACCGACTAGCGGGGGGAAGGGAGCAGTTCTTC
clone size: many
J gene: TRBJ2-1
V gene: TRBV7-2
D gene: TRBD2

CDR3 protein: CASSRGLAGVETQYF
CDR3 DNA: TGCGCCAGCAGCCGGGGACTAGCGGGGGTTGAGACCCAGTACTTC
clone size: -
J gene: TRBJ2-5
V gene: TRBV5-1
D gene: TRBD2

CDR3 protein: CSAHPTSGGGSYNEQFF
CDR3 DNA: TGCAGTGCTCACCCGACTAGCGGGGGGGGCTCCTACAATGAGCAGTTCTTC
clone size: many
J gene: TRBJ2-1
V gene: TRBV20-1
D gene: TRBD2

CDR3 protein: CASSLSGGRPTDTQYF
CDR3 DNA: TGCGCCAGCAGCCTCTCGGGGGGCCGGCCCACAGATACGCAGTATTTT
clone size: few
J gene: TRBJ2-3
V gene: TRBV4-1
D gene: -

CDR3 protein: CASSAGQRNGYTF
CDR3 DNA: TGTGCCAGCAGTGCAGGGCAGAGAAATGGCTACACCTTC
clone size: few
J gene: TRBJ1-2
V gene: TRBV6-1
D gene: -

CDR3 protein: CASSVLGTASYEQYF
CDR3 DNA: TGTGCCAGCAGTGTTTTGGGGACAGCATCCTACGAGCAGTACTTC
clone size: few
J gene: TRBJ2-7
V gene: TRBV6-1
D gene: TRBD1

CDR3 protein: CASSERGRELGYTF
CDR3 DNA: TGTGCCAGCAGTGAAAGGGGAAGGGAGCTTGGCTACACCTTC
clone size: -
J gene: TRBJ1-2
V gene: TRBV6-1
D gene: -

CDR3 protein: CSASSLSSYEQYF
CDR3 DNA: TGCAGTGCTAGTTCCCTTAGCTCCTACGAGCAGTACTTC
clone size: few
J gene: TRBJ2-7
V gene: TRBV20-1
D gene: -

CDR3 protein: CASSPNSSGGGTGELFF
CDR3 DNA: TGTGCCAGCAGCCCAAATTCCTCAGGGGGTGGAACCGGGGAGCTGTTTTTT
clone size: -
J gene: TRBJ2-2
V gene: TRBV27
D gene: TRBD1

CDR3 protein: CASSLDRDREAFF
CDR3 DNA: TGTGCCAGCAGCTTAGATAGGGACAGGGAAGCTTTCTTT
clone size: -
J gene: TRBJ1-1
V gene: TRBV11-2
D gene: TRBD1

CDR3 protein: CASRPTSREKLFF
CDR3 DNA: TGTGCCAGCAGGCCGACAAGTCGAGAAAAACTGTTTTTT
clone size: -
J gene: TRBJ1-4
V gene: TRBV12-3/TRBV12-4
D gene: -

CDR3 protein: CSVESDQETQYF
CDR3 DNA: TGCAGCGTTGAGTCAGATCAAGAGACCCAGTACTTC
clone size: -
J gene: TRBJ2-5
V gene: TRBV29-1
D gene: -

CDR3 protein: CASPSSEAFF
CDR3 DNA: TGTGCCAGCCCCTCCTCTGAAGCTTTCTTT
clone size: -
J gene: TRBJ1-1
V gene: TRBV2
D gene: -

CDR3 protein: CASSPPQGVSGGYTF
CDR3 DNA: TGTGCCAGCTCACCACCGCAGGGAGTTAGTGGCGGCTACACCTTC
clone size: few
J gene: TRBJ1-2
V gene: TRBV18
D gene: -

CDR3 protein: CSARDPGGTDTQYF
CDR3 DNA: TGCAGTGCTAGAGATCCCGGGGGCACAGATACGCAGTATTTT
clone size: -
J gene: TRBJ2-3
V gene: TRBV20-1
D gene: -

CDR3 protein: CAIREGTLQETQYF
CDR3 DNA: TGTGCCATCCGGGAGGGGACCCTCCAAGAGACCCAGTACTTC
clone size: few
J gene: TRBJ2-5
V gene: TRBV10-3
D gene: TRBD2

CDR3 protein: CASSREPQGASPLHF
CDR3 DNA: TGTGCCAGCAGTCGAGAACCTCAGGGAGCCTCACCCCTCCACTTT
clone size: few
J gene: TRBJ1-6
V gene: TRBV9
D gene: -

CDR3 protein: CASSYEYRVDQPQHF
CDR3 DNA: TGCGCCAGCAGCTACGAGTACCGGGTCGATCAGCCCCAGCATTTT
clone size: few
J gene: TRBJ1-5
V gene: TRBV4-3
D gene: -

CDR3 protein: CSAPFGETQYF
CDR3 DNA: TGCAGTGCCCCCTTTGGGGAGACCCAGTACTTC
clone size: many
J gene: TRBJ2-5
V gene: TRBV20-1
D gene: -

CDR3 protein: CASSKLERGNEQFF
CDR3 DNA: TGTGCCAGCAGCAAGCTTGAGCGGGGGAATGAGCAGTTCTTC
clone size: few
J gene: TRBJ2-1
V gene: TRBV7-9
D gene: TRBD2

CDR3 protein: CASSQTRHNEQFF
CDR3 DNA: TGTGCCAGCAGCCAAACCAGGCACAATGAGCAGTTCTTC
clone size: -
J gene: TRBJ2-1
V gene: TRBV3-1
D gene: -

CDR3 protein: CASSVDPTGLTEQFF
CDR3 DNA: TGTGCCAGCAGCGTGGACCCGACAGGACTGACTGAGCAGTTCTTC
clone size: many
J gene: TRBJ2-1
V gene: TRBV9
D gene: -

CDR3 protein: CASSQYRDYEQYF
CDR3 DNA: TGCGCCAGCAGCCAATACAGGGATTACGAGCAGTACTTC
clone size: -
J gene: TRBJ2-7
V gene: TRBV4-3
D gene: -

CDR3 protein: CASSLVAGDTEAFF
CDR3 DNA: TGTGCCAGCAGCTTGGTGGCAGGGGACACTGAAGCTTTCTTT
clone size: few
J gene: TRBJ1-1
V gene: TRBV5-5
D gene: -

CDR3 protein: CASSNPGRDGYTF
CDR3 DNA: TGTGCCAGCAGTAACCCGGGGAGGGATGGCTACACCTTC
clone size: few
J gene: TRBJ1-2
V gene: TRBV6-5
D gene: -

CDR3 protein: CASRNLYRDRGSGYTF
CDR3 DNA: TGTGCCAGCAGGAATTTATATAGGGACAGGGGTTCCGGCTACACCTTC
clone size: few
J gene: TRBJ1-2
V gene: TRBV27
D gene: TRBD1

CDR3 protein: CASSQDYGNEQFF
CDR3 DNA: TGCGCCAGCAGCCAAGATTATGGTAATGAGCAGTTCTTC
clone size: few
J gene: TRBJ2-1
V gene: TRBV4-3
D gene: -

CDR3 protein: CASSQWTGSSTGELFF
CDR3 DNA: TGCGCCAGCAGCCAATGGACAGGGTCGAGCACCGGGGAGCTGTTTTTT
clone size: once
J gene: TRBJ2-2
V gene: TRBV5-1
D gene: TRBD1

CDR3 protein: CASSELAGVGETQYF
CDR3 DNA: TGTGCCAGCAGTGAATTGGCAGGGGTAGGGGAGACCCAGTACTTC
clone size: -
J gene: TRBJ2-5
V gene: TRBV25-1
D gene: -

CDR3 protein: CASTTTSGGWEDIQYF
CDR3 DNA: TGTGCCAGCACCACTACTAGCGGGGGATGGGAGGACATTCAGTACTTC
clone size: many
J gene: TRBJ2-4
V gene: TRBV6-4
D gene: TRBD2

CDR3 protein: CATHGQGVSPLHF
CDR3 DNA: TGTGCCACCCACGGACAGGGAGTTTCACCCCTCCACTTT
clone size: few
J gene: TRBJ1-6
V gene: TRBV10-3
D gene: TRBD1

CDR3 protein: CASSHLASLPEAFF
CDR3 DNA: TGTGCCAGCAGCCACCTTGCATCGCTCCCTGAAGCTTTCTTT
clone size: few
J gene: TRBJ1-1
V gene: TRBV4-2
D gene: -